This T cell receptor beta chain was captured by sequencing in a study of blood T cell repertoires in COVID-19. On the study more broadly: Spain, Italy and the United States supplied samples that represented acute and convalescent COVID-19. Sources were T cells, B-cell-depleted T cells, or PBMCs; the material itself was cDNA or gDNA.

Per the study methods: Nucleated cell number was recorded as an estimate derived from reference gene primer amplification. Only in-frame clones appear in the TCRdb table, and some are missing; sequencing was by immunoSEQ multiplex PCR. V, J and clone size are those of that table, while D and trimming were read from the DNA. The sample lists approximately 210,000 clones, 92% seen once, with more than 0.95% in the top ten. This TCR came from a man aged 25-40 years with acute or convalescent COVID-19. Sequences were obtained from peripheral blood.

The CDR3 coding sequence is TGTGCCAGCAGCCAAGTGTCAGAAGCCAAAAACATTCAGTACTTC. Protein: CASSQVSEAKNIQYF. The rearrangement links TRBV3-1 (or the pseudogene TRBV3-2) to TRBJ2-4; no clear D. Trimming cost V 1 base and J 0 bases, with 7 bases left between them. The germline CDR1 and CDR2 sequences are LGHDT and YNNKEL (reference sequence). The CDR3 is 15 amino acids.